The 11 T cell receptor beta chains presented below share a single source sample, sequenced in a study of blood T cells in healthy people across ages. For the second PCR, which ran for about 6 to 12 cycles, a sample-barcoded 5' primer and a J-beta primer mix were used. A single record per CDR3 protein comes from TCRdb applying MiXCR to the 5' RACE reads. The data contain roughly 1,500,000 distinct CDR3 sequences, roughly 40% of them singletons. Sequenced: blood. These receptors originate from a woman aged 18 to 35 in good health.

This clonotype was observed a few times. The rearrangement joins TRBV12-3 or TRBV12-4 to TRBJ2-7, with D tentatively TRBD1 (6 bases). This CDR3 region has 14 residues. V shed 3 bases and J shed 2 bases, with 11 bases lying between them. This CDR3 is CASSFRGSPYEQYF. In DNA form, the CDR3 reads TGTGCCAGCAGTTTCAGGGGATCCCCCTACGAGCAGTACTTC.

The gene calls are TRBV5-5 and TRBJ2-1, with D perhaps TRBD2 (5 bases). From germline, CDR1 is SGHKS and CDR2 YYEKEE (reference sequence). The CDR3 sequence is 14 residues long. With 2 bases removed from V and 9 bases from J, the gap between germline ends came to 15 bases. The CDR3 loop is CASSFLNFGIEQFF. DNA for the CDR3: TGTGCCAGCAGCTTTCTCAACTTCGGGATTGAGCAGTTCTTC.

The V call is TRBV11-2, the J call TRBJ2-1, with TRBD2 identical over 7 bases. V lost 7 bases, J lost 6 bases, and 12 bases stayed unmatched. CDR3 length: 15 residues. Germline CDR1 and CDR2: SGHAT and FQNNGV. The CDR3 DNA is TGTGCCAGCACCACGGACTCGGGAGGACGCAATGAGCAGTTCTTC. Protein sequence: CASTTDSGGRNEQFF.

This rearrangement joins TRBV7-9 to TRBJ2-7; either TRBD1 or TRBD2 may fit D (5 bases each). From germline, CDR1 is SEHNR and CDR2 FQNEAQ (reference sequence). This CDR3 has 15 residues. V was clipped by 2 bases and J by 7 bases, with 18 bases between them. In DNA form, the CDR3 reads TGTGCCAGCAGCTTAACTGGCCAGGGTAGAGGGGAGCAGTACTTC. This gives the protein CASSLTGQGRGEQYF.

V usage is TRBV7-9 and J usage is TRBJ2-1; 10 nucleotides align to TRBD2. This CDR3 region has 16 residues. V shed 3 bases and J 3 bases; nucleotides not matched to a gene: 5. Germline assignment: CDR1 SEHNR and CDR2 FQNEAQ (reference sequence). The CDR3 reads CASSFLAGVYYNEQFF. As DNA, the CDR3 is TGTGCCAGCAGCTTCCTAGCGGGAGTCTACTACAATGAGCAGTTCTTC.

This clonotype was seen a handful of times. The chain joins TRBV6-1 to TRBJ1-2; weak D call: TRBD1 (6 bases). This CDR3 is 13 amino acids long. V was trimmed by 3 bases and J by 6 bases, leaving 11 bases between them. The germline V gene has CDR1 MNHNS and CDR2 SASEGT. The CDR3 sequence: CASSEFGGDGYTF. In nucleotides, the CDR3 is TGTGCCAGCAGTGAGTTCGGGGGCGATGGCTACACCTTC.

The J gene is TRBJ2-3, the V gene TRBV18, with D perhaps being TRBD1 or TRBD2 (5 bases each). The V gene's germline CDR1 is KGHSH and CDR2 LQKENI. CDR3 length equals 15 residues. With 6 bases removed from V and 6 bases from J, the gap between germline ends came to 19 bases. The CDR3: CASSQERGLSDTQYF. The CDR3 nucleotides read TGTGCCAGCTCCCAAGAGAGGGGCTTATCCGATACGCAGTATTTT.

This clonotype was seen a few times. This sequence joins TRBV4-1 and TRBJ2-3, with TRBD1 matching 8 bases. The junction had 7 bases not matched to a gene; V was cut back by 1 base and J by 1 base. The germline gives CDR1 MGHRA, CDR2 YSYEKL. This CDR3 spans 17 amino acids. The CDR3 DNA reads TGCGCCAGCAGCCAAGCAGAAGGACAGGGCGGCACAGATACGCAGTATTTT. Its translation: CASSQAEGQGGTDTQYF.

This clonotype was counted a few times. V is TRBV28 and J is TRBJ1-2; TRBD1 is a possible D gene (6 bases). Trimming removed 8 bases from V and 5 bases from J, with 18 bases in between. Per the germline V gene, CDR1 is MDHEN and CDR2 is SYDVKM. This CDR3 region has 14 residues. The CDR3 coding sequence is TGTGCCAGCGTCTACTCGGGGGCAGGGTATGGCTACACCTTC. As protein: CASVYSGAGYGYTF.

The gene calls are TRBV20-1 and TRBJ2-7, with a possible D match to TRBD2 (6 bases). Looked up from germline, CDR1 is DFQATT and CDR2 is SNEGSKA (reference sequence). Trimming took off 3 bases at V and 0 bases at J, with 15 bases between the two ends. CDR3 length: 15 residues. The chain's CDR3 is CSASHPGTFSYEQYF. DNA for the CDR3: TGCAGTGCTAGTCACCCCGGGACTTTCTCCTACGAGCAGTACTTC.

J is TRBJ2-7 and V is TRBV14; D possibly uses TRBD1 or TRBD2 (6 bases each). V lost 2 bases and J 4 bases, leaving 12 bases between the germline ends. Germline V CDR1 and CDR2: SGHDN, FVKESK. The CDR3 totals 14 residues. The CDR3 DNA sequence: TGTGCCAGCAGCCAATACGGAGGGGGGTACGAGCAGTACTTC. Translating it yields CASSQYGGGYEQYF.